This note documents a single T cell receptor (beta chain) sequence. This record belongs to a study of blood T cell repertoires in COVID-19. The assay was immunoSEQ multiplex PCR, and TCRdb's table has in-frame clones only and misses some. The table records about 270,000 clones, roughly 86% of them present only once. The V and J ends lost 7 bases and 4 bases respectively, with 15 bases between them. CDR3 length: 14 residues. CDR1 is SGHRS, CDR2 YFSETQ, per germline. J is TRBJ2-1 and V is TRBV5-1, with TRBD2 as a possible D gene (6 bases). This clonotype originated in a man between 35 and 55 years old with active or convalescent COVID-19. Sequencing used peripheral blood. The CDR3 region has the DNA TGCGCCAGCTCTCGGGAGATCGGGTACAATGAGCAGTTCTTC. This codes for CASSREIGYNEQFF.